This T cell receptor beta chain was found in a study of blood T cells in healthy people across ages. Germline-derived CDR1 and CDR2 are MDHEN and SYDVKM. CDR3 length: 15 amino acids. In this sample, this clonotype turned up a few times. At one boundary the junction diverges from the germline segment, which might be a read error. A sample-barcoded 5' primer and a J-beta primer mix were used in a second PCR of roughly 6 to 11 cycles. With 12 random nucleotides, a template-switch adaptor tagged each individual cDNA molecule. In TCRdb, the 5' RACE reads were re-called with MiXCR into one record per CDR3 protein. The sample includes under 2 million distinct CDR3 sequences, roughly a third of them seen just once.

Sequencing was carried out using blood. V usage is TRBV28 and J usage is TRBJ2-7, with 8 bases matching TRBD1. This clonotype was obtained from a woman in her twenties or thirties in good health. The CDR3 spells CARSRTGRRSYEQYF. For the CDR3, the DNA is TGTGCCCGCAGTCGGACAGGGAGGCGCTCCTACGAGCAGTACTTC.